These 21 T cell receptor beta chains share one sample of origin, sequenced in a study of beta chain features in type 1 diabetes. Expressed TCRB transcripts were sequenced, since all the RNA that had been isolated was reverse transcribed. Only in-frame clones appear in the TCRdb table, and some are missing; sequencing was by immunoSEQ multiplex PCR. Of some 330,000 clones listed, about 10% are singletons. The sequenced material came from naive CD4+ T cells from blood. These receptors were collected from a woman in her thirties in good health.

This clone was observed a few times. The rearrangement links TRBV5-1 to TRBJ2-7; perhaps TRBD2 as D (5 bases). Trimming took off 0 bases at V and 6 bases at J, with 16 bases between the two ends. This CDR3 is built from 15 residues. The germline CDR1 and CDR2 sequences are SGHRS and YFSETQ. CDR3 DNA: TGCGCCAGCAGCTTGGGTCTAGCCTCGCCGGTCGAGCAGTACTTC. As protein: CASSLGLASPVEQYF.

V gene TRBV28 combines with J gene TRBJ2-1; TRBD2 matches at 8 bases. V was clipped by 6 bases and J by 8 bases; unmatched bases: 15. The CDR3 has 16 amino acids. CDR1 and CDR2 (germline): MDHEN, SYDVKM. The CDR3 loop is CASSSAKAGDGYEQFF. The CDR3 DNA reads as TGTGCCAGCAGCTCCGCCAAAGCGGGAGACGGCTATGAGCAGTTCTTC.

This chain links TRBV15 with TRBJ2-3, with D hard to call. CDR3 length: 17 residues. With 0 bases removed from V and 0 bases from J, the gap between germline ends came to 13 bases. Per the germline V gene, CDR1 is LNHNV and CDR2 is YYDKDF (reference sequence). This CDR3 is CATSRDGVSISTDTQYF. For the CDR3, the DNA is TGTGCCACCAGCAGAGATGGTGTCAGTATAAGCACAGATACGCAGTATTTT.

The chain is built from TRBV11-2 and TRBJ1-2, with D possibly TRBD1 on 5 matching bases. CDR3 length: 15 amino acids. The V and J ends lost 4 bases and 1 base respectively, with 13 bases between them. Germline V gene lookup returns CDR1 SGHAT and CDR2 FQNNGV. CDR3 bases: TGTGCCAGCAGCTCAGAACCAGGGTTTAACTATGGCTACACCTTC. It yields the protein CASSSEPGFNYGYTF. Full variable domain (remainder filled in from reference TRBV11-2 and TRBJ1-2): EAGVAQSPRYKIIEKRQSVAFWCNPISGHATLYWYQQILGQGPKLLIQFQNNGVVDDSQLPKDRFSAERLKGVDSTLKIQPAKLEDSAVYLCASSSEPGFNYGYTFGSGTRLTVV.

This clone has just a few counts. The V call is TRBV7-2, the J call TRBJ1-4; D is ambiguous. Germline V gene data show CDR1 as SGHTA and CDR2 as FQGNSA. V was shortened by 6 bases and J by 0 bases, with 11 bases between the two germline ends. The CDR3 is made up of 15 amino acids. CDR3: CASRFSGATNEKLFF. In DNA, the CDR3 is TGTGCCAGCAGATTTAGCGGGGCAACTAATGAAAAACTGTTTTTT.

This chain uses TRBV29-1 with TRBJ2-3; TRBD1 aligns across 8 bases. The V gene's germline CDR1 is SQVTM and CDR2 ANQGSEA. The CDR3 consists of 16 residues. Trimming at V came to 6 bases and at J to 2 bases, leaving 13 bases not matched to a gene. CDR3 sequence reads: CSVREVDRGTTDTQYF. The DNA of the CDR3 is TGCAGCGTAAGAGAGGTAGACAGGGGAACCACAGATACGCAGTATTTT.

J is TRBJ2-1 and V is TRBV9, with D perhaps TRBD2 (5 bases). The CDR3 length is 14 residues. The V end lost 6 bases, the J end lost 5 bases, and 15 bases lay between the germline ends. Germline assignment: CDR1 SGDLS and CDR2 YYNGEE. The CDR3 bases are TGTGCCAGCAACAGTGGGAGAAGGAACAATGAGCAGTTCTTC. Its translation: CASNSGRRNNEQFF.

In this sample, this clone turned up a few times. The chain is built from TRBV10-3 and TRBJ1-5, with TRBD1 as a possible D gene (6 bases). The CDR3 is made up of 12 amino acids. Germline-derived CDR1 and CDR2 are ENHRY and SYGVKD. V was cut by 0 bases and J by 13 bases, with 10 bases left in between. The chain's CDR3 is CAISESRTEQHF. For the CDR3, the DNA is TGTGCCATCAGTGAGTCTAGGACAGAGCAGCATTTT.

This clone was seen only a few times. This chain uses TRBV2 with TRBJ2-2, with D maybe TRBD1 (6 bases). CDR1 is SNHLY and CDR2 is FYNNEI in the germline V gene. V shed 6 bases and J shed 4 bases, with 15 bases lying between them. This CDR3 contains 15 residues. The CDR3 DNA is TGTGCCAGCAGCAAAGGGGGTAGTCGCACCGGGGAGCTGTTTTTT. This gives the protein CASSKGGSRTGELFF.

This chain joins TRBV15 and TRBJ2-5, with 7 bases that match TRBD1. The V and J ends lost 3 bases and 2 bases, in that order; junction bases with no gene match: 3. From germline, CDR1 is LNHNV and CDR2 YYDKDF (reference sequence). The CDR3 consists of 14 residues. CDR3 in DNA: TGTGCCACCAGCAGCGGACAGGTACAAGAGACCCAGTACTTC. Protein sequence: CATSSGQVQETQYF.

This clone was seen a few times. The rearrangement links TRBV11-2 to TRBJ2-7; TRBD2 aligns across 8 bases. The CDR3 totals 14 residues. Germline V gene sequence: CDR1 SGHAT, CDR2 FQNNGV. V was clipped by 5 bases and J by 4 bases; unmatched bases: 7. The CDR3, as DNA: TGTGCCAGCAGCCAGGGACTAGTGGTGTACGAGCAGTACTTC. It specifies CASSQGLVVYEQYF.

This clone has only a few counts. The chain couples TRBV7-2 to TRBJ2-5; 8 bases map to TRBD1. This CDR3 is 14 amino acids long. The ends lost 1 base at V and 5 bases at J; junction bases unmatched: 3. Germline-derived CDR1 and CDR2 are SGHTA and FQGNSA. The CDR3 DNA follows: TGTGCCAGCAGCTTAGTCCGGACAGGGGAGACCCAGTACTTC. Its translation: CASSLVRTGETQYF.

The V and J genes are TRBV6-5 and TRBJ1-2; 7 bases line up with TRBD1. This CDR3 is built from 15 residues. J gave up 4 bases and V 6 bases, and 11 bases lay outside the gene matches. Germline assignment: CDR1 MNHEY and CDR2 SVGAGI. CDR3 sequence: CASRPDRALSYGYTF. Written as DNA, the CDR3 is TGTGCCAGCAGACCTGACAGGGCCCTTTCCTATGGCTACACCTTC.

The V and J genes are TRBV19 and TRBJ2-3; 11 bases fit TRBD2. The CDR3 has 15 residues. Trimming took 7 bases from V and 6 from J; bases not matched to a gene: 9. The germline V gene encodes CDR1 LNHDA and CDR2 SQIVND (reference sequence). The CDR3 DNA sequence: TGTGCCAGTAAGCGGCTAGCGGGAGGAGGGGATACGCAGTATTTT. Protein product: CASKRLAGGGDTQYF. Full variable domain (missing parts from reference TRBV19 and TRBJ2-3): DGGITQSPKYLFRKEGQNVTLSCEQNLNHDAMYWYRQDPGQGLRLIYYSQIVNDFQKGDIAEGYSVSREKKESFPLTVTSAQKNPTAFYLCASKRLAGGGDTQYFGPGTRLTVL.

The chain combines TRBV7-3 with TRBJ2-3, with a tentative D call TRBD2 (6 bases). Germline V gene sequence: CDR1 SGHTA, CDR2 FQGTGA. The CDR3 consists of 14 residues. V lost 5 bases to trimming and J lost 2 bases, with 11 bases between them. The CDR3 region is CASSLTRATDTQYF. In DNA, the CDR3 is TGTGCCAGCAGCCTGACTAGGGCCACAGATACGCAGTATTTT.

About this clone: One junction end does not reproduce the germline sequence, and a read error may be involved. The rearrangement uses TRBV7-9 and TRBJ1-1; 9 nucleotides agree with TRBD1. Germline V gene data show CDR1 as SEHNR and CDR2 as FQNEAQ (reference sequence). There are 17 residues in the CDR3. Here the CDR3 reads CATEVSGTGFSNAEAFF. The CDR3 coding sequence is TGTGCCACCGAGGTCTCCGGGACAGGGTTTTCGAACGCTGAAGCTTTCTTT. Full variable domain (missing parts from reference TRBV7-9 and TRBJ1-1): DTGVSQNPRHKITKRGQNVTFRCDPISEHNRLYWYRQTLGQGPEFLTYFQNEAQLEKSRLLSDRFSAERPKGSFSTLEIQRTEQGDSAMYLCATEVSGTGFSNAEAFFGQGTRLTVV.

The table lists this clone with a few counts. CDR3 protein: CASSEGGGPETQYF. CDR3 DNA sequence: TGTGCCAGCAGTGAGGGGGGAGGGCCAGAGACCCAGTACTTC. The chain uses TRBV2 and TRBJ2-5, with 7 bases lining up with TRBD2. Germline lookup yields CDR1 SNHLY and CDR2 FYNNEI. Trimming took 3 bases from V and 4 from J; bases not matched to a gene: 5. The CDR3 totals 14 residues.

This clone was seen only a few times. The chain couples TRBV7-9 to TRBJ1-5; weak D call: TRBD1 (5 bases). The V gene's germline CDR1 is SEHNR and CDR2 FQNEAQ (reference sequence). Between the trimmed V and J ends, which lost 5 bases and 0 bases, there was a span of 17 bases. The CDR3 spans 17 residues. CDR3 region: CASSLAGGTDSNQPQHF. In DNA form, the CDR3 reads TGTGCCAGCAGCCTGGCGGGAGGGACGGATAGCAATCAGCCCCAGCATTTT.

This chain joins TRBV5-1 and TRBJ2-5; D might be TRBD1 (6 bases). The CDR3 spans 18 residues. V lost 3 bases and J 3 bases, leaving 24 bases between the germline ends. The germline CDR1 and CDR2 sequences are SGHRS and YFSETQ. CDR3 DNA sequence: TGCGCCAGCAGCTCGCCCTTCTACGAGGGGGTGGAGAAAGAGACCCAGTACTTC. This sequence encodes CASSSPFYEGVEKETQYF.

This clone appeared a few times. The chain employs TRBV6-5 and TRBJ2-3; possibly TRBD2 for D (5 bases). The germline V gene encodes CDR1 MNHEY and CDR2 SVGAGI. V lost 0 bases and J lost 0, with 10 bases in between. The length of the CDR3 is 16 residues. The CDR3 nucleotides are TGTGCCAGCAGTTACTCTCGGCGGGCTAGCACAGATACGCAGTATTTT. Residues: CASSYSRRASTDTQYF.

This clone turned up a few times. This chain links TRBV14 with TRBJ1-1, with D perhaps TRBD1 (6 bases). The CDR3 totals 14 residues. Trimming pared 6 bases from V and 2 bases from J, leaving 13 bases between. Germline V CDR1 and CDR2: SGHDN, FVKESK. This CDR3 is CASSLDRDNTEAFF. CDR3 DNA sequence: TGTGCCAGCAGTCTGGACAGAGATAACACTGAAGCTTTCTTT. Full variable domain (rest looked up from reference TRBV14 and TRBJ1-1): EAGVTQFPSHSVIEKGQTVTLRCDPISGHDNLYWYRRVMGKEIKFLLHFVKESKQDESGMPNNRFLAERTGGTYSTLKVQPAELEDSGVYFCASSLDRDNTEAFFGQGTRLTVV.